The source of this T cell receptor beta chain is a study of radiotherapy plus CTLA-4 blockade in lung cancer (dated by TCRdb to between 2017 and 2018). The study in broad terms: Objective responses were observed in 18% of enrolled patients, and disease control was achieved in 25% to 40%. Results and caveats for the whole study, not just this receptor: TCR clones derived from tumors expanded in peripheral blood after treatment with radiotherapy and ipilimumab. The strongest predictors of response, as reported, were early dynamic changes in blood T cell clones along with a rise in serum interferon-beta after radiation.

In this sample, this clone turned up a few times. The specificity of this receptor is unknown. No much larger clone is present one base from it, and per-base qualities are unavailable. Including the terminal cysteine and phenylalanine, the CDR3 comprises 15 residues. Only the CDR3 DNA stays, 45 bases, in frame from base 1. V loses 4 bases of germline sequence and J loses 5 bases, and the interval between the two ends is 17 bases. The germline V gene provides CDR1 MGHRA and CDR2 YSYEKL. In this study, focal radiation therapy paired with CTLA-4 blockade (ipilimumab) was tested in patients who had chemo-refractory metastatic non-small-cell lung cancer. The library relied on the immunoSEQ multiplex PCR assay. Drawn from immuneACCESS, this table holds only the in-frame rearrangements with V and J called that TCRdb kept. Clones are partly lost; checked studies trace under half to an unresolved V gene and leave the rest unexplained. The sample has fewer than 150,000 clones on record, roughly 80% of them singletons. The biggest ten clones account for 4.5% to 6.5% of the sample.

The specimen was peripheral blood, collected from a patient treated with radiotherapy plus ipilimumab. The rearranged segments are TRBV4-1 and TRBJ2-5; the best D guess is TRBD2, with 5 bases matching. The receptor was isolated from a human donor with non-small cell lung cancer who had a partial response to radiotherapy plus ipilimumab. CDR3 protein: CASSPADFARETQYF. The DNA reads as follows: TGCGCCAGCAGCCCCGCGGACTTTGCGAGGGAGACCCAGTACTTC.